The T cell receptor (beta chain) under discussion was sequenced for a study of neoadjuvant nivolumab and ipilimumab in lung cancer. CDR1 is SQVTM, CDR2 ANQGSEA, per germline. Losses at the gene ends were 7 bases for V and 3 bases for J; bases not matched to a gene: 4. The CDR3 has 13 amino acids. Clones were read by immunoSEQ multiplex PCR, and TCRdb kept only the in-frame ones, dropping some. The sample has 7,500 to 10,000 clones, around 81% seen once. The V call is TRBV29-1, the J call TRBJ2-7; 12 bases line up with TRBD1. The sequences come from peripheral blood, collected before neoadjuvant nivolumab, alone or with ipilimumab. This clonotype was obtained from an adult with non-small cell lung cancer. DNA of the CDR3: TGCAGCGCCGGGACAGGGGGCGGCTACGAGCAGTACTTC. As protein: CSAGTGGGYEQYF.